The 17 T cell receptor beta chains reported below all come from one sample, sequenced in a study of blood T cell repertoires in COVID-19. The repertoire was sequenced with immunoSEQ multiplex PCR; TCRdb's copy has only in-frame clones and lacks some. The sample holds roughly 18,000 clones, roughly 90% seen once. Sequenced: peripheral blood. These receptors originate from a human donor in a cohort sampled during active COVID-19.

This clone was seen a single time. V gene TRBV7-2 combines with J gene TRBJ2-3; the match to TRBD2 covers 8 bases. Germline V gene lookup returns CDR1 SGHTA and CDR2 FQGNSA. After removal of 1 base from V and 5 bases from J, the junction contained 14 bases not matched to a gene. This CDR3 comprises 18 residues. In DNA, the CDR3 is TGTGCCAGCAGCTTAGATTTTTTCGGGGGGGCCGTAGGAGATACGCAGTATTTT. This translates into CASSLDFFGGAVGDTQYF.

This chain connects TRBV27 to TRBJ1-4; 7 bases match TRBD1. This CDR3 spans 15 amino acids. With 5 bases clipped from V and 1 base from J, the junction kept 4 bases outside the gene matches. Germline lookup yields CDR1 MNHEY and CDR2 SMNVEV (reference sequence). The CDR3 DNA reads as TGTGCCAGCAGTCTGCGACAGGGAACTAATGAAAAACTGTTTTTT. Translating it yields CASSLRQGTNEKLFF.

The rearrangement uses TRBV3-1 (or the pseudogene TRBV3-2) and TRBJ2-3, with TRBD2 matching over 16 bases. Germline V gene sequence: CDR1 LGHDT, CDR2 YNNKEL (reference sequence). This CDR3 spans 16 amino acids. The junction had 2 bases not matched to a gene; V was cut back by 4 bases and J by 4 bases. The DNA for the CDR3 is TGTGCCAGCAGCCCGGGACTAGCGGGGGGGGCAGATACGCAGTATTTT. Translation gives CASSPGLAGGADTQYF.

The gene calls are TRBV5-1 and TRBJ2-7; 8 bases line up with TRBD2. The V gene end was trimmed by 2 bases and the J gene end by 6 bases; junction bases not matched to a gene: 7. The germline V gene encodes CDR1 SGHRS and CDR2 YFSETQ. This CDR3 is 14 amino acids long. The CDR3 coding sequence is TGCGCCAGCAGCTTTAGCGGGAAGAGGGTCGAGCAGTACTTC. Translating it yields CASSFSGKRVEQYF. Based on the CDR3 plus reference TRBV5-1 and TRBJ2-7, the full variable domain is KAGVTQTPRYLIKTRGQQVTLSCSPISGHRSVSWYQQTPGQGLQFLFEYFSETQRNKGNFPGRFSGRQFSNSRSEMNVSTLELGDSALYLCASSFSGKRVEQYFGPGTRLTVT.

CDR3 residues: CATSDSYRGAYEQYF. The DNA of the CDR3 is TGTGCCACCAGTGATTCGTACAGGGGAGCCTACGAGCAGTACTTC. The chain is built from TRBV24-1 and TRBJ2-7; 7 positions match TRBD1. V lost 2 bases, J lost 2 bases, and 5 bases stayed unmatched. In germline, CDR1 is KGHDR, CDR2 SFDVKD. This CDR3 is 15 amino acids long.

This clone has more than one count but fewer than ten. The chain links TRBV2 to TRBJ1-2; the D is unclear. The CDR3 length is 14 residues. The V gene lost 7 bases and the J gene lost 4 bases, with 16 bases spanning the gap. In germline, CDR1 is SNHLY, CDR2 FYNNEI. CDR3 protein: CASTQGGVAYGYTF. The CDR3 DNA follows: TGTGCCAGCACCCAAGGAGGCGTAGCCTATGGCTACACCTTC.

CDR3 DNA sequence: TGTGCCAGCAGCTTGGGTTCTGGACAGAGAACTGAAGCTTTCTTT. Translation: CASSLGSGQRTEAFF. V is TRBV5-4 and J is TRBJ1-1; a weak D match, TRBD1 (6 bases). Germline V gene data show CDR1 as SGHNT and CDR2 as YYREEE (reference sequence). Trimming pared 0 bases from V and 5 bases from J, leaving 14 bases between. The CDR3 loop spans 15 amino acids. The complete variable domain, with remaining parts taken from reference TRBV5-4 and TRBJ1-1, reads ETGVTQSPTHLIKTRGQQVTLRCSSQSGHNTVSWYQQALGQGPQFIFQYYREEENGRGNFPPRFSGLQFPNYSSELNVNALELDDSALYLCASSLGSGQRTEAFFGQGTRLTVV.

The chain carries TRBV28 and TRBJ2-7, with 8 bases aligning to TRBD1. This CDR3 comprises 12 residues. With V trimmed by 3 bases and J by 11 bases, 6 bases remained unmatched. CDR1 MDHEN and CDR2 SYDVKM come from the germline V gene. The CDR3 here is CASSFSQGAEYF. The DNA for the CDR3 is TGTGCCAGCAGTTTTTCCCAGGGGGCGGAGTACTTC.

The chain employs TRBV25-1 and TRBJ2-2; TRBD1 might be the D (6 bases). In germline, CDR1 is MGHDK, CDR2 SYGVNS. The CDR3 has 16 residues. Trimming took 4 bases from V and 0 from J, leaving 12 bases between them. DNA of the CDR3: TGTGCCAGCAGTGCGGGGTGGACAGCGAACACCGGGGAGCTGTTTTTT. Protein sequence: CASSAGWTANTGELFF.

Only a few counts were recorded for this clone. V usage is TRBV5-8 and J usage is TRBJ1-2; D is undetermined. Deletions cut 3 bases from V and 4 bases from J, with 10 bases between. CDR3 size: 13 residues. The germline V gene has CDR1 SGHTS and CDR2 YDEGEE. CDR3: CASSYGNSYGYTF. As DNA, the CDR3 is TGTGCCAGCAGCTACGGGAACTCCTATGGCTACACCTTC.

This chain links TRBV10-1 with TRBJ2-1, with D possibly matching TRBD1 (6 bases). Per germline, CDR1 WNHNN and CDR2 SYGVQD (reference sequence). The CDR3 length is 16 residues. The germline V and J ends were trimmed by 2 bases and 3 bases, with 14 bases remaining between them. This chain's CDR3 is CASSETYGDNYNEQFF. CDR3 sequence (DNA): TGCGCCAGCAGTGAGACTTATGGGGACAACTACAATGAGCAGTTCTTC.

This chain connects TRBV6-5 to TRBJ1-4; possibly TRBD1 for D (6 bases). The CDR3 is 15 amino acids. V shed 0 bases and J shed 8 bases, with 13 bases lying between them. Germline V CDR1 and CDR2: MNHEY, SVGAGI. The CDR3 bases are TGTGCCAGCAGTTACTCCACAGGGCTCGGGGAAAAACTGTTTTTT. Amino acid sequence: CASSYSTGLGEKLFF.

The CDR3 DNA reads as TGTGCCACCAGCAGGGTCCAGGACTATGGCTACACCTTC. Its translation: CATSRVQDYGYTF. The genes are TRBV15 and TRBJ1-2; the D is unclear. Trimming pared 3 bases from V and 3 bases from J, leaving 8 bases between. The CDR3 covers 13 residues. Germline V gene data show CDR1 as LNHNV and CDR2 as YYDKDF (reference sequence).

The chain carries TRBV5-1 and TRBJ2-6; TRBD1 is a possible D gene (6 bases). This CDR3 spans 15 amino acids. Trimming shortened V by 0 bases and J by 2 bases, and 6 bases separated the two germline ends. Per germline, CDR1 SGHRS and CDR2 YFSETQ. CDR3: CASSLDRAGANVLTF. CDR3 DNA: TGCGCCAGCAGCTTGGACAGGGCTGGGGCCAACGTCCTGACTTTC.

This clone was recorded once. The rearrangement links TRBV14 to TRBJ1-5, with D possibly matching TRBD1 (5 bases). This CDR3 region has 15 residues. Trimming shortened V by 1 base and J by 0 bases, and 7 bases separated the two germline ends. Germline V gene data show CDR1 as SGHDN and CDR2 as FVKESK. The CDR3: CASSQGGLSNQPQHF. In nucleotides, the CDR3 is TGTGCCAGCAGCCAAGGGGGCCTTAGCAATCAGCCCCAGCATTTT.

The chain joins TRBV30 to TRBJ1-4, with D perhaps TRBD1 (5 bases). The germline CDR1 and CDR2 sequences are GTSNPN and SVGIG (reference sequence). CDR3 size: 13 residues. The V end was cut by 0 bases, the J end by 7 bases, with 9 bases between. The chain's CDR3 is CAWSVVGGEKLFF. The CDR3 DNA reads TGTGCCTGGAGTGTAGTGGGGGGTGAAAAACTGTTTTTT. Variable domain in full (rest from reference TRBV30 and TRBJ1-4): SQTIHQWPATLVQPVGSPLSLECTVEGTSNPNLYWYRQAAGRGLQLLFYSVGIGQISSEVPQNLSASRPQDRQFILSSKKLLLSDSGFYLCAWSVVGGEKLFFGSGTQLSVL.

CDR3 sequence reads: CASSQGTGSVETQYF. The CDR3 bases are TGTGCCAGCAGCCAAGGGACAGGGAGTGTGGAGACCCAGTACTTC. The rearrangement uses TRBV3-1 (or the pseudogene TRBV3-2) and TRBJ2-5, with TRBD1 matching over 8 bases. CDR1 and CDR2 from the germline V gene are LGHDT and YNNKEL (reference sequence). This CDR3 contains 15 residues. V shed 1 base and J 5 bases; nucleotides not matched to a gene: 6.